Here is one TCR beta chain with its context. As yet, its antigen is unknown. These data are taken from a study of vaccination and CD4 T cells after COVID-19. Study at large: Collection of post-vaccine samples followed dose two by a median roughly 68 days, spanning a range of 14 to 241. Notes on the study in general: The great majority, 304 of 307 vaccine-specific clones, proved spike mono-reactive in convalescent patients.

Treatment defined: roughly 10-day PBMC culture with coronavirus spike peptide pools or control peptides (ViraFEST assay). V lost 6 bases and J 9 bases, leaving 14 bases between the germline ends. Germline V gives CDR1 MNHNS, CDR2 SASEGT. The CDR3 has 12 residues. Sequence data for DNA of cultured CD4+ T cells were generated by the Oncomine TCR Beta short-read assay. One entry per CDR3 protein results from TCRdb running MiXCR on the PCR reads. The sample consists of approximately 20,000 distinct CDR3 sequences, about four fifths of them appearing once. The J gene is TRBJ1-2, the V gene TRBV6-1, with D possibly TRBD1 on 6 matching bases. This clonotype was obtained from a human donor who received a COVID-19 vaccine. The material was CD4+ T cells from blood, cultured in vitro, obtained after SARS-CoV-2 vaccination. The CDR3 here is CASREGEGSYTF. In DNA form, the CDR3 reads TGTGCCAGCAGGGAGGGGGAAGGGAGCTACACCTTC.